The 16 T cell receptor beta chains presented below share a single source sample, sequenced in a study of OX40 agonist ivuxolimab in advanced cancers. Library preparation employed the immunoSEQ multiplex PCR assay. TCRdb provides this immuneACCESS table in a form limited to in-frame rearrangements. Some clones are lacking; in checked studies, under half of them reflect an unresolved V gene, and why the rest are absent is not known. The sample table records tens of thousands of clones; roughly 87% of these occur just once. Together, the top ten hold 13% to 15% of the sample. The sample in question was CD4+ or CD8+ T cells sorted from blood, obtained in a trial of the OX40 agonist ivuxolimab. These receptors all come from an adult with an advanced solid tumor such as melanoma, head and neck, liver or kidney cancer.

The chain recombines TRBV7-9 with TRBJ1-5, with a possible D match to TRBD1 (6 bases). Trimming removed 3 bases from V and 6 bases from J, with 12 bases in between. There are 14 residues in the CDR3. CDR1 SEHNR and CDR2 FQNEAQ come from the germline V gene (reference sequence). The CDR3 DNA is TGTGCCAGCAGCTTTGGACAGTCCGGTCAGCCCCAGCATTTT. Its protein is CASSFGQSGQPQHF.

The chain uses TRBV5-1 and TRBJ1-2; the match to TRBD1 covers 7 bases. CDR1 is SGHRS and CDR2 is YFSETQ in the germline V gene. The CDR3 extends over 15 amino acids. V was clipped by 4 bases and J by 4 bases; unmatched bases: 10. Here the CDR3 DNA reads TGCGCCAGCAGCCCTAGACAGGGTGAGGTCTATGGCTACACCTTC. This gives the protein CASSPRQGEVYGYTF.

V is TRBV30 and J is TRBJ1-1, with D uncertain. Trimming took 5 bases from V and 5 from J, leaving 12 bases between them. The CDR3 has 12 amino acids. In germline, CDR1 is GTSNPN, CDR2 SVGIG (reference sequence). CDR3 nucleotide sequence: TGTGCCTGGGGCTCGAAGAGGACTGAAGCTTTCTTT. It translates to CAWGSKRTEAFF.

The chain is built from TRBV19 and TRBJ2-3; 7 nucleotides line up with TRBD1. With V trimmed by 6 bases and J by 1 base, 1 base remained unmatched. The CDR3 spans 13 residues. The germline gives CDR1 LNHDA, CDR2 SQIVND (reference sequence). CDR3 sequence: CASSDRGTDTQYF. In nucleotides, the CDR3 is TGTGCCAGTAGCGACAGGGGCACAGATACGCAGTATTTT.

The chain joins TRBV7-2 to TRBJ2-2; D tentatively fits TRBD1 or TRBD2 (5 bases each). The CDR3 is made up of 14 amino acids. Germline lookup yields CDR1 SGHTA and CDR2 FQGNSA. V dropped 6 bases and J dropped 3 bases, with 11 bases sitting between them. The CDR3 protein is CASRTGPHTGELFF. DNA of the CDR3: TGTGCCAGCAGAACGGGGCCTCACACCGGGGAGCTGTTTTTT. The variable domain in full, completed from reference TRBV7-2 and TRBJ2-2, reads GAGVSQSPSNKVTEKGKDVELRCDPISGHTALYWYRQSLGQGLEFLIYFQGNSAPDKSGLPSDRFSAERTGGSVSTLTIQRTQQEDSAVYLCASRTGPHTGELFFGEGSRLTVL.

V is TRBV4-1 and J is TRBJ2-1; 13 bases agree with TRBD2. CDR3 size: 15 residues. V trimming: 3 bases; J trimming: 13 bases; junction bases outside the gene matches: 9. Germline V gene lookup returns CDR1 MGHRA and CDR2 YSYEKL. CDR3 residues: CASSQWGTSGDRQFF. CDR3 coding DNA: TGCGCCAGCAGCCAGTGGGGGACTAGCGGGGACCGACAGTTCTTC.

The V call is TRBV14, the J call TRBJ2-1; 7 nucleotides match TRBD2. V lost 4 bases to trimming and J lost 0 bases; unmatched junction nucleotides: 6. The germline gives CDR1 SGHDN, CDR2 FVKESK. This CDR3 region has 16 residues. As DNA, the CDR3 is TGTGCCAGCAGCCGGTGGCGGGGGAGCTCCTACAATGAGCAGTTCTTC. Translation: CASSRWRGSSYNEQFF.

The chain recombines TRBV5-1 with TRBJ2-7, with 7 bases matching TRBD1. V trimming: 6 bases; J trimming: 4 bases; junction bases outside the gene matches: 7. This CDR3 has 13 amino acids. The germline V gene has CDR1 SGHRS and CDR2 YFSETQ. The CDR3 region has the DNA TGCGCCAGCACCTCCGGGACAGAGTACGAGCAGTACTTC. Translation gives CASTSGTEYEQYF.

The chain carries TRBV5-1 and TRBJ1-3, with 8 bases aligning to TRBD1. V shed 0 bases and J 4 bases; nucleotides not matched to a gene: 0. The CDR3 is 14 residues long. Germline CDR1 SGHRS, CDR2 YFSETQ. The CDR3 nucleotides are TGCGCCAGCAGCTTGGGGACAGGGGGAAACACCATATATTTT. Translating gives CASSLGTGGNTIYF. Supplemented by reference TRBV5-1 and TRBJ1-3, the full variable domain reads KAGVTQTPRYLIKTRGQQVTLSCSPISGHRSVSWYQQTPGQGLQFLFEYFSETQRNKGNFPGRFSGRQFSNSRSEMNVSTLELGDSALYLCASSLGTGGNTIYFGEGSWLTVV.

The chain joins TRBV7-2 to TRBJ1-3, with D perhaps TRBD1 (5 bases). This CDR3 spans 15 amino acids. V lost 1 base and J lost 2, with 9 bases in between. Germline lookup yields CDR1 SGHTA and CDR2 FQGNSA. The CDR3 sequence is CASSLGWGPGNTIYF. In nucleotides, the CDR3 is TGTGCCAGCAGCTTAGGCTGGGGACCTGGAAACACCATATATTTT.

The chain uses TRBV2 and TRBJ2-7; D gene ambiguous. Germline loops: CDR1 SNHLY, CDR2 FYNNEI. CDR3 size: 16 residues. The V gene lost 8 bases and the J gene lost 3 bases, with 23 bases spanning the gap. CDR3 protein: CASGSDYDIGYYEQYF. The DNA for the CDR3 is TGTGCCAGCGGGTCAGATTACGACATCGGCTACTACGAGCAGTACTTC.

This chain links TRBV27 with TRBJ1-2, with 7 nucleotides matching TRBD1. V lost 5 bases to trimming and J lost 0 bases; unmatched junction nucleotides: 12. The germline gives CDR1 MNHEY, CDR2 SMNVEV (reference sequence). This CDR3 contains 17 residues. CDR3 protein: CASSVIGTEASNYGYTF. The CDR3 nucleotides read TGTGCCAGCAGTGTGATAGGGACAGAAGCTTCTAACTATGGCTACACCTTC.

The chain uses TRBV30 and TRBJ2-2; D remains ambiguous. The V and J ends lost 4 bases and 0 bases respectively, with 15 bases between them. Germline assignment: CDR1 GTSNPN and CDR2 SVGIG (reference sequence). The CDR3 sequence is 16 residues long. As DNA, the CDR3 is TGTGCCTGGACCAAGGCGGTTGCCGCGAACACCGGGGAGCTGTTTTTT. This encodes CAWTKAVAANTGELFF.

The chain carries TRBV27 and TRBJ2-2, with 9 bases identical to TRBD2. Per germline, CDR1 MNHEY and CDR2 SMNVEV (reference sequence). V lost 3 bases, J lost 4 bases, and 12 bases stayed unmatched. CDR3 length equals 18 residues. CDR3 amino acids: CASSFVSLAGRATGELFF. The CDR3 coding sequence is TGTGCCAGCAGTTTCGTTTCCCTAGCGGGGCGGGCCACCGGGGAGCTGTTTTTT.

J is TRBJ1-1 and V is TRBV30; D call uncertain. This CDR3 contains 13 residues. Between the trimmed V and J ends, which lost 4 bases and 3 bases, there was a span of 12 bases. Germline assignment: CDR1 GTSNPN and CDR2 SVGIG (reference sequence). The CDR3 loop reads CAWKVREHTEAFF. Here the CDR3 DNA reads TGTGCCTGGAAGGTAAGGGAACACACTGAAGCTTTCTTT. Combining the CDR3 with reference TRBV30 and TRBJ1-1 gives the whole variable domain SQTIHQWPATLVQPVGSPLSLECTVEGTSNPNLYWYRQAAGRGLQLLFYSVGIGQISSEVPQNLSASRPQDRQFILSSKKLLLSDSGFYLCAWKVREHTEAFFGQGTRLTVV.

This sequence joins TRBV30 and TRBJ2-1; 7 nucleotides line up with TRBD1. V dropped 3 bases and J dropped 9; count of bases not matched to a gene: 11. The CDR3 is made up of 14 amino acids. Germline lookup yields CDR1 GTSNPN and CDR2 SVGIG (reference sequence). The CDR3 protein is CAWSRTTGLGEQFF. CDR3 bases: TGTGCCTGGAGCCGTACGACAGGGCTAGGTGAGCAGTTCTTC.